This T cell receptor beta chain derives from a study of T-cell reconstitution after alpha-beta-depleted transplantation in children. Findings of the study overall: In some patients, recipient T cells and intrathymic progenitors surviving conditioning explained high day-60 diversity.

Unique molecular identifiers were used in preparing the TCRbeta library. TCRdb used MiXCR to reprocess the PCR reads, holding one entry per CDR3 protein. The repertoire has roughly 790,000 distinct CDR3 sequences, under 20% of them found once; the top ten carry about 4.6%. Looked up from germline, CDR1 is MGHDK and CDR2 is SYGVNS. Trimming stripped 2 bases from V and 4 bases from J, with 11 bases between. The CDR3 totals 15 residues. In the case of this clonotype: The antigen is unknown.

This TCR was sampled from a male patient under 18 who had a stem cell transplant for acute lymphoblastic leukemia, so the T cells may come from the graft donor. The V gene is TRBV25-1, the J gene TRBJ2-2, with TRBD2 as a possible D gene (5 bases). The sequenced sample was PBMCs, mostly from graft donor cells, obtained 360 days after TCRalphabeta/CD19-depleted stem cell transplant. CDR3 DNA sequence: TGTGCCAGCAGTGAAGGAGGCGTCAGCACCGGGGAGCTGTTTTTT. This encodes CASSEGGVSTGELFF.